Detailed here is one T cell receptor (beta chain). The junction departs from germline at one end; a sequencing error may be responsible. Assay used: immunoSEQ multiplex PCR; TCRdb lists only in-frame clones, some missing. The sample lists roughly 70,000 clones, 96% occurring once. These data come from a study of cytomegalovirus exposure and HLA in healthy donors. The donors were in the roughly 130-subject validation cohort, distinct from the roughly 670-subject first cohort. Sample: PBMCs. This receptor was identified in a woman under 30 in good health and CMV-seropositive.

CDR3 in amino acids: CASSLARQTYNEQFF. DNA for the CDR3: TGTGCCAGTAGCTTAGCTCGACAGACCTACAATGAGCAGTTCTTC. This chain connects TRBV7-3 to TRBJ2-1; TRBD1 is a possible D gene (5 bases). There are 15 residues in the CDR3. Germline V gene lookup returns CDR1 SGHTA and CDR2 FQGTGA.